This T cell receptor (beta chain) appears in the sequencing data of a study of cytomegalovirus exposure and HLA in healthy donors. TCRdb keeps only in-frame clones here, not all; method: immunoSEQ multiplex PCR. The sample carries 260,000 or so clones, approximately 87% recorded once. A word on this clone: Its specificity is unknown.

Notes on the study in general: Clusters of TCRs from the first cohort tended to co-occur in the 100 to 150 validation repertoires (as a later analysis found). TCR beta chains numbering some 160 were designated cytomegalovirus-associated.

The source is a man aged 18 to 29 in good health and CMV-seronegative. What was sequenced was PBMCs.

The CDR3 here is CASSLGSSLAWETQYF. Here the CDR3 DNA reads TGTGCCAGCAGCTTGGGTTCTAGCTTAGCTTGGGAGACCCAGTACTTC. This chain links TRBV5-4 with TRBJ2-5, with a possible D match to TRBD2 (5 bases). Germline assignment: CDR1 SGHNT and CDR2 YYREEE (reference sequence). This CDR3 region has 16 residues. Between the trimmed V and J ends, which lost 0 bases and 5 bases, there was a span of 17 bases.